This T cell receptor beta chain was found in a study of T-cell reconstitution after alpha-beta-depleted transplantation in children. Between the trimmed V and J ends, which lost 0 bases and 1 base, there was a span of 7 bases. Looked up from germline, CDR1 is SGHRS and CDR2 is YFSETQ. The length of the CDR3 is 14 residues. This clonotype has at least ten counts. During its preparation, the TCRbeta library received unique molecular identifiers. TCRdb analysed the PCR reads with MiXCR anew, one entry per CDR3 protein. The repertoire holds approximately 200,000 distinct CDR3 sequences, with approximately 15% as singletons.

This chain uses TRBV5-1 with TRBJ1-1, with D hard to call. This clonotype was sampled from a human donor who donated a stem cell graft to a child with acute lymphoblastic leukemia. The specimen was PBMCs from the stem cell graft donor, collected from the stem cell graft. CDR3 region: CASSLVFQNTEAFF. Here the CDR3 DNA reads TGCGCCAGCAGCTTGGTTTTCCAGAACACTGAAGCTTTCTTT. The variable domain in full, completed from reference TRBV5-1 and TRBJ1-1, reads KAGVTQTPRYLIKTRGQQVTLSCSPISGHRSVSWYQQTPGQGLQFLFEYFSETQRNKGNFPGRFSGRQFSNSRSEMNVSTLELGDSALYLCASSLVFQNTEAFFGQGTRLTVV.